This TCR beta chain was documented in a study of cytomegalovirus exposure and HLA in healthy donors. Study context: In a previous analysis, approximately 110 million unique TCR beta sequences were found from 170 million or so T cells.

PCR involved 60 Vbeta and 13 Jbeta primers. Authors' methods: There were tens of millions of unique TCR beta chains by a later count, and some 11 million of them were shared. Repertoires were generated with immunoSEQ multiplex PCR, while TCRdb's copy carries only in-frame clones and drops some. The V and J calls and clone size were taken over from that table, and D and trimming were inferred from the DNA. This table holds under 200,000 clones, roughly 77% found once. Study findings and constraints: Other equally common chains were less clonally expanded than HLA-associated TCR beta chains, a later analysis showed. Investigators reported around 150 TCR beta chains as tied to cytomegalovirus.

A remark on this clone: Its antigen is unknown.

The CDR3 consists of 16 residues. Germline V gene sequence: CDR1 LGHNA, CDR2 YSLEER. After removal of 4 bases from V and 3 bases from J, the junction contained 8 bases not matched to a gene. This sequence originates from a woman in her forties in good health and CMV-seropositive. Sequencing was performed on PBMCs. The rearrangement uses TRBV4-3 and TRBJ2-2; 7 bases match TRBD2. CDR3 sequence reads: CASSRTSRGDTGELFF. The CDR3 nucleotides are TGCGCCAGCAGCCGGACTAGTCGGGGTGACACCGGGGAGCTGTTTTTT.